The TCR beta chain under discussion was sequenced for a study of pediatric ulcerative colitis. One to two pinch biopsies were taken from the rectum during colonoscopy. The germline V gene has CDR1 GTSNPN and CDR2 SVGIG (reference sequence). The V gene lost 3 bases and the J gene lost 2 bases, with 5 bases spanning the gap. This CDR3 has 13 residues. This was a survey-level run. Profiling relied on immunoSEQ multiplex PCR, and the TCRdb table lists in-frame clones only, not all of them. The table records tens of thousands of clones, about 81% of them present only once. This clonotype was obtained from a boy aged 5-17 years with mild ulcerative colitis. The material sequenced was gut tissue. The V and J genes are TRBV30 and TRBJ1-6; D is uncertain. The CDR3 coding sequence is TGTGCCTGGAGGGTGGCCTATAATTCACCCCTCCACTTT. Its protein product is CAWRVAYNSPLHF.